These T cell receptor beta chains were read from a single sample in a study of cytomegalovirus exposure and HLA in healthy donors. Sequenced by immunoSEQ multiplex PCR; TCRdb stores in-frame clones only, minus some. The repertoire holds 150,000 to 200,000 clones, with around 77% as singletons. The material sequenced was PBMCs. The receptor source for this set is a young man in good health and CMV-seronegative. Each CDR3 is given without its conserved first and last residue. Only part of the rows carry a size: once, few, many, or a class if the clone is expanded.

j_call,v_call,clone_size,cdr3_aa
TRBJ1-2,TRBV10-2,.,ASKARRDIYGYT
TRBJ2-3,TRBV29-1,.,SVEVLAADTDTQY
TRBJ1-1,TRBV11-1,.,ASRVGTGKTEAF
TRBJ2-3,TRBV27,.,ASSLVTGRDTQY
TRBJ2-7,TRBV5-4,.,ASSLGLADSYEQY
TRBJ2-1,TRBV9,.,ASSVEGTGDEQF
TRBJ1-2,TRBV11-1,.,ASSASSRTGVIGYT
TRBJ2-1,TRBV19,.,ASSSEGAPTTNEQF
TRBJ2-2,TRBV7-3,.,ASSRGRMNTGELF
TRBJ2-1,TRBV10-3,.,AISPHGTGVKSYNEQF
TRBJ1-4,TRBV7-9,.,ASSFFWDSGNEKLF
TRBJ2-7,TRBV5-1,.,ASSSDRGRNEQY
TRBJ2-7,TRBV28,.,ASSRQYEQY
TRBJ2-7,TRBV9,.,ASSVNIAGSYEQY
TRBJ1-1,TRBV6-6,.,ASRRQDEAF
TRBJ2-2,TRBV30,few,AWAPQAAGELF